This TCR beta chain was sequenced in a study of PD-L1 blockade in urothelial cancer. Looking at the study overall: Researchers looked at the blood 3 weeks (second dose) and 6 weeks after treatment began.

The data were produced by immunoSEQ multiplex PCR, yet TCRdb's version contains in-frame clones alone and is incomplete. The sample lists more than 60,000 clones, roughly 90% seen once, with about 11% in the top ten. The CDR3 has 13 residues. Per the germline V gene, CDR1 is SGHTA and CDR2 is FQGTGA. Trimming stripped 5 bases from V and 6 bases from J, with 14 bases between. As to time point: peripheral blood 6 weeks after treatment start. Locally advanced or metastatic urothelial carcinoma affected all patients. Per-patient samples, pretreatment and on-treatment, numbered 1 to 8. The starting material was PBMCs, obtained around atezolizumab (anti-PD-L1) treatment. The chain is built from TRBV7-3 and TRBJ2-7, with a weak D call TRBD1 (7 bases). The origin of this receptor is a man between 60 and 70 years old with urothelial cancer. This CDR3 reads CASSPYRGGEQYF. CDR3 DNA sequence: TGTGCCAGCAGCCCATACAGGGGAGGCGAGCAGTACTTC. Full variable domain (outside the CDR3, taken from reference TRBV7-3 and TRBJ2-7): GAGVSQTPSNKVTEKGKYVELRCDPISGHTALYWYRQSLGQGPEFLIYFQGTGAADDSGLPNDRFFAVRPEGSVSTLKIQRTERGDSAVYLCASSPYRGGEQYFGPGTRLTVT.